This entry describes one T cell receptor beta chain. The data derive from a study of cytomegalovirus exposure and HLA in healthy donors. PCR used 60 Vbeta primers and 13 Jbeta primers. TCRdb's copy holds only in-frame clones and misses some; the assay was immunoSEQ multiplex PCR. The sample lists approximately 140,000 clones; over 60% were seen once. Trimming cost V 4 bases and J 3 bases, with 10 bases left between them. CDR1 LNHDA and CDR2 SQIVND come from the germline V gene (reference sequence). The CDR3 loop spans 15 amino acids. Input material: PBMCs. The TCR sequence derives from a human donor in good health. The chain carries TRBV19 and TRBJ2-6; tentative D call: TRBD1 (6 bases). CDR3 sequence reads: CASSKSGVGANVLTF. In DNA form, the CDR3 reads TGTGCCAGTAGTAAGTCAGGGGTTGGGGCCAACGTCCTGACTTTC.